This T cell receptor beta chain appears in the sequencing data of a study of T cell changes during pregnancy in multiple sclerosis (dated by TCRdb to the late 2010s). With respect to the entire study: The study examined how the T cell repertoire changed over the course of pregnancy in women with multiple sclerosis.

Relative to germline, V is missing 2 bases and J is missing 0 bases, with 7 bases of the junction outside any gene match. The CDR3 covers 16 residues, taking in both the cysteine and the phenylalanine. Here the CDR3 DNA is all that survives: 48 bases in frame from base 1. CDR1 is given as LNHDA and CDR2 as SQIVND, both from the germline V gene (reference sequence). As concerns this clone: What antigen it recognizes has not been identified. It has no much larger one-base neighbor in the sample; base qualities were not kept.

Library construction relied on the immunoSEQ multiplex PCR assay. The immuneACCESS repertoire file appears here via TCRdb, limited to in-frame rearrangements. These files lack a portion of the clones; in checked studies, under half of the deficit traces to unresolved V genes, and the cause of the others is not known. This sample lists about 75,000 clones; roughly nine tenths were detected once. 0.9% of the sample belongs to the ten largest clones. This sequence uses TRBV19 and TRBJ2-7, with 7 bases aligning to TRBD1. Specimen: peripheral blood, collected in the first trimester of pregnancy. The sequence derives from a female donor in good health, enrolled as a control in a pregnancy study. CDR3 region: CASSIMFDRASYEQYF. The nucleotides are TGTGCCAGTAGTATAATGTTTGACAGGGCCTCCTACGAGCAGTACTTC.